This TCR beta chain was sequenced during a study of CXCR3-negative and CXCR3-positive naive CD8 T cells (dated by TCRdb to between 2018 and 2021). At the level of the whole study: In total, approximately 140 million TRB reads were obtained, or roughly 1.5 +/- 0.3 million reads per library. Data from about 12 donors, pooled across two independent experiments, went into the diversity and physicochemical repertoire analyses. Naive subsets from roughly 5 donors and memory cells from 3 donors were included in the TRBV-TRBJ cluster analysis. What the research found in general, with its limitations: Repertoire diversity was comparably high in both naive subsets but much lower in memory CD8+ T cells. Because surface CD5, which has been linked to self-reactivity in mice, was comparable between naive subsets, TCR interaction strength was also inferred from TRB CDR3 physicochemical properties. TRBV-TRBJ usage was similar between naive CXCR3-negative and CXCR3-positive cells from the same donor, while memory cells showed distinct patterns. Freshly isolated PBMCs were used for most assays because CXCR3 expression went down partially after cryopreservation. TRB CDR3s from CXCR3-positive naive cells showed higher hydrophobicity (lower Kidera factor 4), lower energy, and higher strength and volume indices than CXCR3-negative naive cells.

The CDR3, cysteine through phenylalanine, is 19 amino acids long. DNA was not recorded. CDR1 and CDR2 were assigned from the germline V gene (reference sequence) as LGHDT and YNNKEL. Sequencing was carried out with a NextSeq 550. The Human TCR Profiling Kit (MiLaboratory) was used to prepare UMI-labeled 5' RACE TRB cDNA libraries. cDNA synthesis used the entire amount of extracted RNA, and PCR amplification then used the entire amount of cDNA produced. Libraries were prepared in parallel using an identical number of PCR cycles. The original methods were these. With a requirement of at least two reads per UMI, MIGEC and MiXCR extracted about 56,000 +/- 9,600 unique UMI-labeled TRB cDNA molecules per library. An average of approximately 40,000 +/- 10,000 functional in-frame TRB CDR3 nucleotide clonotypes without stop codons was found per library. Diversity metrics, including normalized Shannon-Wiener and Chao1, were computed in VDJtools after downsampling to 5000 UMI-labeled TRB molecules per sample. VDJtools was used to calculate clonotype-size-weighted physicochemical properties of the central five CDR3 residues, namely interaction energy, strength, volume and Kidera factor 4. Reprocessed by TCRdb, the reads give a single entry per CDR3 protein sequence, without DNA. TCRdb's processing, not the authors', yielded these V and J calls. The sample's table covers more than 65,000 distinct CDR3 sequences. Clones ranked in the top ten supply approximately 1.5% of the sample.

Comment on this clonotype: What this receptor recognizes is not known.

Each CD8+ T cell subset was flow-sorted in triplicate, with 300,000 or so cells per subset placed directly into RLT lysis buffer. To exclude memory contaminants, naive CD8+ T cells were stringently defined as CD45RO-CCR7+CD27+CD95-. Using standard density gradient centrifugation, peripheral blood mononuclear cells were isolated from buffy coats. A FACSAria III was used to flow-sort naive CXCR3-negative and CXCR3-positive CD8+ T cells. Total RNA was extracted from sorted cells with an RNeasy Mini Kit. The clonotype was recovered from a human donor in good health. Some clones in this sample may be carry-over from other donors' samples. The chain is assembled from TRBV3-1 and TRBJ2-1; TCRdb's D gene call, TRBD2, goes unchecked for lack of DNA. Sequencing used naive CXCR3- CD8+ T cells from blood. In light of the paper, this sample's cell subset or site label describes: CD45RO-CCR7+CD27+CD95- naive CD8+ T cells lacking CXCR3 (TNR3-). For the CDR3, the sequence is CASSRLGLAGKKSYNEQFF.